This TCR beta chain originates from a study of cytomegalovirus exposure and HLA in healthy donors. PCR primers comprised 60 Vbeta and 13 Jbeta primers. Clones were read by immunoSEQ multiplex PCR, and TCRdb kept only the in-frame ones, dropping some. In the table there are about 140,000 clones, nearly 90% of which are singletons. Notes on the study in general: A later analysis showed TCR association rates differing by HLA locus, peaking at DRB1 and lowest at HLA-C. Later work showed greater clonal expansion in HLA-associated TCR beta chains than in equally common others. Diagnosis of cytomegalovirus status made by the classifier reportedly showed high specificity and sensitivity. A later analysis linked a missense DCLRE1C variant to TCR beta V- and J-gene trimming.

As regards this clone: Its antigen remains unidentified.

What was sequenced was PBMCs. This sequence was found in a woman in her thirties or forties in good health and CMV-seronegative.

The CDR3 DNA is TGTGCCAGCAGTTCCAGGACTAGCGGGAGGGATGAGCAGTTCTTC. Protein: CASSSRTSGRDEQFF. The rearrangement joins TRBV27 to TRBJ2-1; 15 nucleotides match TRBD2. The V segment lost 4 bases and the J segment 8 bases; nucleotides outside the gene matches: 3. Germline CDR1 is MNHEY and CDR2 is SMNVEV (reference sequence). CDR3 size: 15 residues.